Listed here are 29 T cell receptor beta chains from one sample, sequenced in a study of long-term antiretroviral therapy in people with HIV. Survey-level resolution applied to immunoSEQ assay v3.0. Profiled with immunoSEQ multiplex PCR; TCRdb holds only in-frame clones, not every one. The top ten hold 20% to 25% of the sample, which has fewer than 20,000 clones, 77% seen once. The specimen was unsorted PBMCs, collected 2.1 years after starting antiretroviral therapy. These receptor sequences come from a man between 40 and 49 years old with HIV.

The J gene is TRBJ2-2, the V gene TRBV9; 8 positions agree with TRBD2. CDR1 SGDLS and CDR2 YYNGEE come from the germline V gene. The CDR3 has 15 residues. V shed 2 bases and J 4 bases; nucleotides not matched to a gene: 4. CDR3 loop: CASSVRGGSTGELFF. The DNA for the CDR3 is TGTGCCAGCAGCGTCCGGGGGGGATCCACCGGGGAGCTGTTTTTT.

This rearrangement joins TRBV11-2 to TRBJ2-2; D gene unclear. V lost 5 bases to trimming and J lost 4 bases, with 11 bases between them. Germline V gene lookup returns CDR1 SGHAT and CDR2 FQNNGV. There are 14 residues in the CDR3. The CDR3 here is CASSPTSVTGELFF. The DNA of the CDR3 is TGTGCCAGCAGCCCCACCAGCGTCACCGGGGAGCTGTTTTTT. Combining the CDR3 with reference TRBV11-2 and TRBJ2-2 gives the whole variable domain EAGVAQSPRYKIIEKRQSVAFWCNPISGHATLYWYQQILGQGPKLLIQFQNNGVVDDSQLPKDRFSAERLKGVDSTLKIQPAKLEDSAVYLCASSPTSVTGELFFGEGSRLTVL.

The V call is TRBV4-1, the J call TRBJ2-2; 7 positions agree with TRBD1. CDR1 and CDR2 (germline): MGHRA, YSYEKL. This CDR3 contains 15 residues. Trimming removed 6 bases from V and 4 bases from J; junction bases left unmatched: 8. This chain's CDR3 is CASRLDRAGTGELFF. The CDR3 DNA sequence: TGCGCCAGCAGATTAGACAGGGCGGGCACCGGGGAGCTGTTTTTT.

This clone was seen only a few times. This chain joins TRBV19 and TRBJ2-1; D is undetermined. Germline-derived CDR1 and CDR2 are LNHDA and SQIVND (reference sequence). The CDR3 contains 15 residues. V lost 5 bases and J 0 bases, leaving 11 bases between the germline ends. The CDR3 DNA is TGTGCCAGTAGTCTCGTGACGGGCTCCTACAATGAGCAGTTCTTC. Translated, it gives CASSLVTGSYNEQFF.

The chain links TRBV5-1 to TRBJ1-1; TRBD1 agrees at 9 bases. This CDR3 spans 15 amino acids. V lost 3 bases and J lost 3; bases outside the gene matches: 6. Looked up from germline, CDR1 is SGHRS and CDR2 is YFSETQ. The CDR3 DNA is TGCGCCAGCAGCTCTTTGGGACAGGGAGACACTGAAGCTTTCTTT. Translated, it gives CASSSLGQGDTEAFF. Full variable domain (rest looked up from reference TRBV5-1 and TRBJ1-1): KAGVTQTPRYLIKTRGQQVTLSCSPISGHRSVSWYQQTPGQGLQFLFEYFSETQRNKGNFPGRFSGRQFSNSRSEMNVSTLELGDSALYLCASSSLGQGDTEAFFGQGTRLTVV.

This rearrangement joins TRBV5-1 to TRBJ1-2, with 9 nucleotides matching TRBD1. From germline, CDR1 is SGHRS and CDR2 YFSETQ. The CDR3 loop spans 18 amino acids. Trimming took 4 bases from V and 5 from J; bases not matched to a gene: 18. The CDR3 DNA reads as TGCGCCAGCAGCCTAAGATCGGACAGGGGCGCCTGGGCGTATGGCTACACCTTC. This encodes CASSLRSDRGAWAYGYTF. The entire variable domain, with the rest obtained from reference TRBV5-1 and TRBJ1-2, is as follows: KAGVTQTPRYLIKTRGQQVTLSCSPISGHRSVSWYQQTPGQGLQFLFEYFSETQRNKGNFPGRFSGRQFSNSRSEMNVSTLELGDSALYLCASSLRSDRGAWAYGYTFGSGTRLTVV.

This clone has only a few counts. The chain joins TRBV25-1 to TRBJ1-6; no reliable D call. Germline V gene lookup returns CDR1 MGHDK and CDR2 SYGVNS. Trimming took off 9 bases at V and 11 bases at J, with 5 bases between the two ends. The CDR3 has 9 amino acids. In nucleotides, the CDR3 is TGTGCCAGACAAGCACCCCTCCACTTT. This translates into CARQAPLHF. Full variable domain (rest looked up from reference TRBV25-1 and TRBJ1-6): EADIYQTPRYLVIGTGKKITLECSQTMGHDKMYWYQQDPGMELHLIHYSYGVNSTEKGDLSSESTVSRIRTEHFPLTLESARPSHTSQYLCARQAPLHFGNGTRLTVT.

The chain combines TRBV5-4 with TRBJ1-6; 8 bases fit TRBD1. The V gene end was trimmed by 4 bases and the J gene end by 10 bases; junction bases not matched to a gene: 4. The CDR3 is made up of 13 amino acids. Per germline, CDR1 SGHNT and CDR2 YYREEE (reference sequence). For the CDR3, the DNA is TGTGCCAGCAGCGTGGACAGGGAATCACCCCTCCACTTT. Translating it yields CASSVDRESPLHF.

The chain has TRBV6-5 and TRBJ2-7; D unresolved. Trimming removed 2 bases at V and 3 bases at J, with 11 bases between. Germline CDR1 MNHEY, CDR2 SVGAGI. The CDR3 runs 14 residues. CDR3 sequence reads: CASSYGEGIYEQYF. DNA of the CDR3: TGTGCCAGCAGTTACGGGGAAGGTATCTACGAGCAGTACTTC.

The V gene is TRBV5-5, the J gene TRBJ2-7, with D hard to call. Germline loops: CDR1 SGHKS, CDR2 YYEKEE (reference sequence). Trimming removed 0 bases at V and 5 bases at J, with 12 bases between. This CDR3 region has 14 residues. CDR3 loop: CASSLGAPIHEQYF. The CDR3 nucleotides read TGTGCCAGCAGCTTGGGGGCTCCAATCCACGAGCAGTACTTC.

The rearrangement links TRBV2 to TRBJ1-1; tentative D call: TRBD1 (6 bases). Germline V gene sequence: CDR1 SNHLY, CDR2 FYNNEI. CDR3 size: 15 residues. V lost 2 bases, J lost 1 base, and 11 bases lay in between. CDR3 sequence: CASSESPGENTEAFF. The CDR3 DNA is TGTGCCAGCAGTGAATCCCCAGGGGAGAACACTGAAGCTTTCTTT.

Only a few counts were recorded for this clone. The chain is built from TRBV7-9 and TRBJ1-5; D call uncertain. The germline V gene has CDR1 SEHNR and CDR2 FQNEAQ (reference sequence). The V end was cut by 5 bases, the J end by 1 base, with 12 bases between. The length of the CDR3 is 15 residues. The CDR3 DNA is TGTGCCAGCAGCCGTGGGAGCTTGAGCAATCAGCCCCAGCATTTT. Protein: CASSRGSLSNQPQHF.

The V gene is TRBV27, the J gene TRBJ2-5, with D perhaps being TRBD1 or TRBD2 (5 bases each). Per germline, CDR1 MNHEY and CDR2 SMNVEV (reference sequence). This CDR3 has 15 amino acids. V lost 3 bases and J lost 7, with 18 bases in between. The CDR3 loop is CASSFLGERGGTQYF. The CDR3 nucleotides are TGTGCCAGCAGTTTCCTCGGGGAGAGGGGTGGGACCCAGTACTTC.

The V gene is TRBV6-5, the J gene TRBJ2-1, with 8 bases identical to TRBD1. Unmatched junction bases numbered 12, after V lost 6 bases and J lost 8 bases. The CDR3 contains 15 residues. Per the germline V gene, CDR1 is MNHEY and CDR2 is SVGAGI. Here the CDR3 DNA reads TGTGCCAGCAGACCCAGGACAGGGAGAGGCTATGAGCAGTTCTTC. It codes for CASRPRTGRGYEQFF.

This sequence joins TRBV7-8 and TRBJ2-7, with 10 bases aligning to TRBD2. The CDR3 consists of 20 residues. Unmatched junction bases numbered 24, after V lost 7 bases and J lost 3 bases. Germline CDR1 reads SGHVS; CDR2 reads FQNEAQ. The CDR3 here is CASTLQASGGYLSKDYEQYF. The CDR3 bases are TGTGCCAGCACCCTACAGGCTAGCGGGGGTTACCTTTCAAAGGACTACGAGCAGTACTTC.

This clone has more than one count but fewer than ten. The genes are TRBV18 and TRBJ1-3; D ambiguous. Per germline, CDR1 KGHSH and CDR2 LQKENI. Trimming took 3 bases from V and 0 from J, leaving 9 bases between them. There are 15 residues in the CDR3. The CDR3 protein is CASSPSIGSGNTIYF. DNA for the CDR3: TGTGCCAGCTCACCCTCCATTGGCTCTGGAAACACCATATATTTT.

Written as DNA, the CDR3 is TGTGCCAGCAAAGGGTACACTGAAGCTTTCTTT. Translated: CASKGYTEAFF. The rearrangement links TRBV25-1 to TRBJ1-1; D not certain. The CDR3 consists of 11 residues. Between the trimmed V and J ends, which lost 7 bases and 3 bases, there was a span of 6 bases. CDR1 is MGHDK, CDR2 SYGVNS, per germline. The whole variable domain, remainder taken from reference TRBV25-1 and TRBJ1-1, is EADIYQTPRYLVIGTGKKITLECSQTMGHDKMYWYQQDPGMELHLIHYSYGVNSTEKGDLSSESTVSRIRTEHFPLTLESARPSHTSQYLCASKGYTEAFFGQGTRLTVV.

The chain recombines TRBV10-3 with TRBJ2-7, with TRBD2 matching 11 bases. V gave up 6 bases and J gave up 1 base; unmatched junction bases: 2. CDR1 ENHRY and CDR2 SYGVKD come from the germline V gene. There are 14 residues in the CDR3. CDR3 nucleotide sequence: TGTGCCATCAGCTTAGCGGGGGGGTCCTACGAGCAGTACTTC. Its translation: CAISLAGGSYEQYF.

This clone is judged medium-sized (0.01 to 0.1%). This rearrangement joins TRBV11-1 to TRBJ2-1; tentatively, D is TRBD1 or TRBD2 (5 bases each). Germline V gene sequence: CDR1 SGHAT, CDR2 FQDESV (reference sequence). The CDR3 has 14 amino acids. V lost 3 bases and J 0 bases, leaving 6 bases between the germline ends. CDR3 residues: CASSLGTSYNEQFF. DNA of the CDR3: TGTGCCAGCAGCTTGGGGACCTCCTACAATGAGCAGTTCTTC.

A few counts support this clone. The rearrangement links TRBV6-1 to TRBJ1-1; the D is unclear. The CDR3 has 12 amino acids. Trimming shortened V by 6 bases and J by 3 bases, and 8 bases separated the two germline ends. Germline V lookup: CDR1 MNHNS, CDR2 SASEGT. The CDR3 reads CASSDLYTEAFF. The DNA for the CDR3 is TGTGCCAGCAGCGATCTATACACTGAAGCTTTCTTT.

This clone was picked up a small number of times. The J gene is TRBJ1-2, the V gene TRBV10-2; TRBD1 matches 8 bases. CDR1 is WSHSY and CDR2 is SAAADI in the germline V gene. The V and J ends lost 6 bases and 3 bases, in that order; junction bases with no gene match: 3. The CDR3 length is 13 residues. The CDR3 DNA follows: TGCGCCAGCAGCAGGGGGCGCGACTATGGCTACACCTTC. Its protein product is CASSRGRDYGYTF.

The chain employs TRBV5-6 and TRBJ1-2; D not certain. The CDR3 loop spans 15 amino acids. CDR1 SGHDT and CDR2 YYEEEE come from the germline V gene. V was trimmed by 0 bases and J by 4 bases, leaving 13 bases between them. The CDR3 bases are TGTGCCAGCAGCTTGGATGGGCGCGACCTCTATGGCTACACCTTC. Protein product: CASSLDGRDLYGYTF.

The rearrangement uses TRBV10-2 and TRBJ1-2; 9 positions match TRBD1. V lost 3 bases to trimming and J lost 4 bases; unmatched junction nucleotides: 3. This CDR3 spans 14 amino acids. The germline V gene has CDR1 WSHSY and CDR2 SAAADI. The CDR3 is CASSDPGQGYGYTF. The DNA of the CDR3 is TGCGCCAGCAGTGATCCGGGACAGGGCTATGGCTACACCTTC.

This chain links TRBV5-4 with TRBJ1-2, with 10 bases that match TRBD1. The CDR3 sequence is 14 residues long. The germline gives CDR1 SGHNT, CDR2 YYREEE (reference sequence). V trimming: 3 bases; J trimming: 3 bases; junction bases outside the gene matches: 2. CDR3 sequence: CASSSGTGDYGYTF. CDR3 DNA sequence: TGTGCCAGCAGCTCTGGGACAGGGGACTATGGCTACACCTTC.

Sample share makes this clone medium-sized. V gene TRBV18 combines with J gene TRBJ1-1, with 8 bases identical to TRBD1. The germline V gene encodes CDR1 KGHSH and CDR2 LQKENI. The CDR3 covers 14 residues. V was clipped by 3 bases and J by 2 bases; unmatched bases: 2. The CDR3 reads CASSPDRENTEAFF. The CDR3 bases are TGTGCCAGCTCACCGGACAGGGAAAACACTGAAGCTTTCTTT.

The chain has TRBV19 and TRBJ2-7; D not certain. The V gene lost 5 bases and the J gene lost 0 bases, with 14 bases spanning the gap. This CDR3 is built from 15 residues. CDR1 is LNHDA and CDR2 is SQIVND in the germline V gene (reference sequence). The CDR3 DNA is TGTGCCAGTAGTGATCGGTTACAGAGCTCCTACGAGCAGTACTTC. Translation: CASSDRLQSSYEQYF.

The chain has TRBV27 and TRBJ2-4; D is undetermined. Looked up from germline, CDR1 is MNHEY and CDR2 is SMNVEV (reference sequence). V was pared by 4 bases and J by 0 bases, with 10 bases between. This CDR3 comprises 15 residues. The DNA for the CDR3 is TGTGCCAGCAGTTCTCGGTCCCAAGCCAAAAACATTCAGTACTTC. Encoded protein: CASSSRSQAKNIQYF.

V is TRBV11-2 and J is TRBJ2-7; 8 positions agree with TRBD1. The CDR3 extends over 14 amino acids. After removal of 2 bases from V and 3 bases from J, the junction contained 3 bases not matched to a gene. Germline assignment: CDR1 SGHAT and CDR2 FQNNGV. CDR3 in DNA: TGTGCCAGCAGCTTACTGACAGGGGTCTACGAGCAGTACTTC. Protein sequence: CASSLLTGVYEQYF.

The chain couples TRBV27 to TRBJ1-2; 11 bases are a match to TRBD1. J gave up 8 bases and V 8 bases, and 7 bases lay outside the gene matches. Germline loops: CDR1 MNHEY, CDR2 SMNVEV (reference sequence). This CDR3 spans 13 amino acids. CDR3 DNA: TGTGCCAGCCTTGGACAGGGGGCGGGGGGCTACACCTTC. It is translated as CASLGQGAGGYTF.